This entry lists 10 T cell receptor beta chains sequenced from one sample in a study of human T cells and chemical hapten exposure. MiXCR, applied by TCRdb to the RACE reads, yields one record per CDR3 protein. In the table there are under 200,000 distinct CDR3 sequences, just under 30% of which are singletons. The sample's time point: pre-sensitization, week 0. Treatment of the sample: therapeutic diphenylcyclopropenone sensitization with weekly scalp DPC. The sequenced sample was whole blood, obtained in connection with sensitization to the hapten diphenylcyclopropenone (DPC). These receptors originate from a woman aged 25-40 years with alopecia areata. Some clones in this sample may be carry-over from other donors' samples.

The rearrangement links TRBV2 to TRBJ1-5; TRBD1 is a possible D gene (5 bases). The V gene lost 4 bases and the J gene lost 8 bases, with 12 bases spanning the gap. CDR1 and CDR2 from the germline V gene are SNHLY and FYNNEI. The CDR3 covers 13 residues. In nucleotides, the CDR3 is TGTGCCAGCAGTGGGGACGGCCTGGAGCCCCAGCATTTT. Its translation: CASSGDGLEPQHF.

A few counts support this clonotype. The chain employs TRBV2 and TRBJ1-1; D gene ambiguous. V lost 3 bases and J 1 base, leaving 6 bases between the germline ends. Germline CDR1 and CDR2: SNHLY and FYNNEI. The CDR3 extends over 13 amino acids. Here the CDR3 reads CASSEGGNTEAFF. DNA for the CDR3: TGTGCCAGCAGTGAGGGAGGGAACACTGAAGCTTTCTTT.

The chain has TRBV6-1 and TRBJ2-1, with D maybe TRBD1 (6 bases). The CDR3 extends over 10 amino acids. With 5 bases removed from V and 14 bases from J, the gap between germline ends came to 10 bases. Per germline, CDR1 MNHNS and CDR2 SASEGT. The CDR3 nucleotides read TGTGCCAGCAGTAACAGGGTAAAGTTCTTC. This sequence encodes CASSNRVKFF.

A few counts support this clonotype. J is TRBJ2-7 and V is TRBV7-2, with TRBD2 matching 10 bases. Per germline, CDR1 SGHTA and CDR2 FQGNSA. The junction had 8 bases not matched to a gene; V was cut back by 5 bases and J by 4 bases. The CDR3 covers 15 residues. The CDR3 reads CASSPLAGVSYEQYF. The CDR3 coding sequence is TGTGCCAGCAGCCCCCTAGCGGGAGTCTCGTACGAGCAGTACTTC.

In DNA form, the CDR3 reads TGCGCCAGCAGCCATCAAGCGGACCCCAGGGGCCACACTGAAGCTTTCTTT. Its protein is CASSHQADPRGHTEAFF. This chain joins TRBV4-3 and TRBJ1-1, with D perhaps matching TRBD1 (6 bases). This CDR3 spans 17 amino acids. Trimming pared 3 bases from V and 3 bases from J, leaving 20 bases between. Germline lookup yields CDR1 LGHNA and CDR2 YSLEER.

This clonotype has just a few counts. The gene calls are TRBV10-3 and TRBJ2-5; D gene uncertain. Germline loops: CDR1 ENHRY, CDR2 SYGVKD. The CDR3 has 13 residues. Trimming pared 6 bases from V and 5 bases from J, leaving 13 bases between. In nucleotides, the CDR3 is TGTGCCATCAGAGCCTCGCTCAGCGAGACCCAGTACTTC. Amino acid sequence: CAIRASLSETQYF.

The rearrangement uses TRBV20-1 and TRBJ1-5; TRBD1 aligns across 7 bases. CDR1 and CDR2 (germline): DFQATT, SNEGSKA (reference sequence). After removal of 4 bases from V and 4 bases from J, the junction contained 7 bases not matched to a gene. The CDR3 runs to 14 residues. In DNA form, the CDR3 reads TGCAGTGCTACACAGGGGAGGGGGAATCAGCCCCAGCATTTT. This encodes CSATQGRGNQPQHF.

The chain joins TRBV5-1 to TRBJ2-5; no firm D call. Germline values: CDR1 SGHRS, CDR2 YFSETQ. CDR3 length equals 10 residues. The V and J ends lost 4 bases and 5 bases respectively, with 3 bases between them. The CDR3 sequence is CASSGETQYF. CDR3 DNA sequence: TGCGCCAGCAGCGGTGAGACCCAGTACTTC.

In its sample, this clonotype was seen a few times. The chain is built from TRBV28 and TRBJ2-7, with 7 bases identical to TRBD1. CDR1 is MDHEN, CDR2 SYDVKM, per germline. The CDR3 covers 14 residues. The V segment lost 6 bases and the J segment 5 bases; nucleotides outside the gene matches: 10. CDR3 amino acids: CASSPGTEKNEQYF. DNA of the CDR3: TGTGCCAGCAGCCCCGGGACAGAAAAAAACGAGCAGTACTTC.

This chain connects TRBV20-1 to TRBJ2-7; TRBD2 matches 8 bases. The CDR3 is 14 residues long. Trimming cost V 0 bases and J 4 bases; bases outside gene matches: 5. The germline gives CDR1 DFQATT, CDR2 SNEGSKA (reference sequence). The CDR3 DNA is TGCAGTGCTAGAGATTCTGAGCGGGGGTACGAGCAGTACTTC. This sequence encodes CSARDSERGYEQYF.